The present entry profiles one T cell receptor beta chain with its context. What it binds is unknown. The CDR3 has 17 residues. The ends lost 3 bases at V and 7 bases at J; junction bases unmatched: 11. CDR1 is LNHDA and CDR2 is SQIVND in the germline V gene (reference sequence). This entry is derived from a study of blood T cells in healthy people across ages. Together with a sample-barcoded 5' primer, a J-beta primer mix was included in a second PCR lasting roughly 6 to 12 cycles. TCRdb reprocessed the 5' RACE reads with MiXCR, giving one entry per CDR3 protein. The sample shows around 1,700,000 distinct CDR3 sequences, under 30% of them seen only once. Overall study findings and caveats: The unsorted PBMCs prevented any conclusive comparison of naive versus antigen-experienced cells. The fall in TCR beta diversity per million T cells was roughly linear with age.

Sequences were obtained from blood. The rearrangement links TRBV19 to TRBJ2-5; TRBD2 matches at 13 bases. This TCR was recovered from a woman in her 30s in good health. In DNA form, the CDR3 reads TGTGCCAGTAGTATTTCTACCGGGACTAGCGGGATGAGGACCCAGTACTTC. This encodes CASSISTGTSGMRTQYF.